Below are 19 T cell receptor beta chains sequenced from a single sample in a study of shared clonotypes between healthy human individuals. The method was immunoSEQ multiplex PCR; TCRdb's version includes in-frame clones alone and lacks a portion of them. In the table there are around 720,000 clones, about 80% of which are singletons. The sequenced sample consisted of memory CD4+ T cells sorted from blood. Subset in this sample: CD45RA-negative fraction. Every receptor here comes from a woman younger than 45 in good health.

Of note for this clone: Being one base from a much bigger clone, this may be a read error. This same CDR3 is encoded by further DNA sequences in the sample. The rearrangement links TRBV27 to TRBJ2-7; perhaps TRBD1 as D (5 bases). V was pared by 3 bases and J by 2 bases, with 11 bases between. This CDR3 region has 14 residues. CDR1 and CDR2 from the germline V gene are MNHEY and SMNVEV (reference sequence). The CDR3 DNA sequence: TGTGCCAGCAGTTTTAGTCAGGGCCCCTACGAGCAGTACTTC. Residues: CASSFSQGPYEQYF.

This clone was counted between two and nine times. V usage is TRBV28 and J usage is TRBJ2-3, with TRBD2 matching over 8 bases. V gave up 3 bases and J gave up 0 bases; unmatched junction bases: 5. Germline values: CDR1 MDHEN, CDR2 SYDVKM. The CDR3 length is 16 residues. The DNA of the CDR3 is TGTGCCAGCAGTTTCTGGGCTAGCGGGAGCACAGATACGCAGTATTTT. Translation: CASSFWASGSTDTQYF.

This clone was detected only a few times. The J gene is TRBJ2-2, the V gene TRBV30, with TRBD1 as a possible D gene (6 bases). Trimming took off 5 bases at V and 3 bases at J, with 13 bases between the two ends. This CDR3 region has 14 residues. In germline, CDR1 is GTSNPN, CDR2 SVGIG (reference sequence). The CDR3 nucleotides read TGTGCCTGGGGGACAACAGGGTACACCGGGGAGCTGTTTTTT. Its translation: CAWGTTGYTGELFF.

The chain employs TRBV19 and TRBJ2-7; the match to TRBD1 covers 8 bases. There are 16 residues in the CDR3. Germline CDR1 is LNHDA and CDR2 is SQIVND (reference sequence). V was clipped by 7 bases and J by 5 bases; unmatched bases: 16. The CDR3 nucleotides read TGTGCCAGTAAGGACCAACCCACGACAGGGGTAGACGAGCAGTACTTC. Translated, it gives CASKDQPTTGVDEQYF.

The chain uses TRBV25-1 and TRBJ2-1; TRBD2 matches at 12 bases. The CDR3 extends over 15 amino acids. V shed 6 bases and J 5 bases; nucleotides not matched to a gene: 5. The germline gives CDR1 MGHDK, CDR2 SYGVNS. The chain's CDR3 is CASRGLAGGHNEQFF. CDR3 coding DNA: TGTGCCAGCAGGGGCCTAGCGGGAGGGCACAATGAGCAGTTCTTC.

The gene calls are TRBV5-1 and TRBJ2-7; TRBD2 aligns across 7 bases. Germline CDR1 SGHRS, CDR2 YFSETQ. Trimming removed 4 bases from V and 5 bases from J; junction bases left unmatched: 12. This CDR3 comprises 15 residues. The CDR3 DNA reads TGCGCCAGCAGCCCGAAGGGGACGGGAGGCAACGAGCAGTACTTC. The encoded protein is CASSPKGTGGNEQYF.

This clone was seen once. The chain combines TRBV30 with TRBJ1-1; 9 nucleotides match TRBD1. Looked up from germline, CDR1 is GTSNPN and CDR2 is SVGIG (reference sequence). Germline trimming cut 0 bases from V and 10 bases from J; bases unmatched to any gene: 12. The CDR3 contains 15 residues. The CDR3 bases are TGTGCCTGGAGTGTACTCGTGGGGACAGGGACGGCAGCTTTCTTT. Its translation: CAWSVLVGTGTAAFF.

The V call is TRBV5-4, the J call TRBJ1-3, with D maybe TRBD1 (5 bases). Looked up from germline, CDR1 is SGHNT and CDR2 is YYREEE (reference sequence). The V gene lost 5 bases and the J gene lost 6 bases, with 15 bases spanning the gap. CDR3 size: 14 residues. CDR3 region: CASSSTGVENTIYF. CDR3 nucleotides: TGTGCCAGCAGTTCCACAGGAGTGGAAAACACCATATATTTT. Using reference TRBV5-4 and TRBJ1-3 for the parts outside the CDR3, the full variable domain is ETGVTQSPTHLIKTRGQQVTLRCSSQSGHNTVSWYQQALGQGPQFIFQYYREEENGRGNFPPRFSGLQFPNYSSELNVNALELDDSALYLCASSSTGVENTIYFGEGSWLTVV.

This sequence joins TRBV27 and TRBJ2-7, with D uncertain. V lost 2 bases and J 3 bases, leaving 8 bases between the germline ends. The length of the CDR3 is 13 residues. Germline V gene lookup returns CDR1 MNHEY and CDR2 SMNVEV (reference sequence). In nucleotides, the CDR3 is TGTGCCAGCAGTTTAAGGGCTAACTACGAGCAGTACTTC. Its translation: CASSLRANYEQYF.

The chain combines TRBV5-1 with TRBJ2-3; D gene ambiguous. V was trimmed by 0 bases and J by 0 bases, leaving 5 bases between them. Germline CDR1 reads SGHRS; CDR2 reads YFSETQ. CDR3 length: 14 residues. CDR3 protein: CASSLEQSTDTQYF. The CDR3 DNA reads as TGCGCCAGCAGCTTGGAACAGAGCACAGATACGCAGTATTTT.

The chain joins TRBV27 to TRBJ2-7; maybe TRBD2 (6 bases). Trimming stripped 8 bases from V and 2 bases from J, with 16 bases between. The CDR3 consists of 14 residues. Germline CDR1 reads MNHEY; CDR2 reads SMNVEV (reference sequence). The CDR3 spells CASRTGTSTYEQYF. The CDR3, as DNA: TGTGCCAGCCGAACCGGGACTTCCACCTACGAGCAGTACTTC.

Turning to this clone: This may be a read error, as it is one base from a much larger clone. In the same sample, other DNA sequences code for this CDR3. The V gene is TRBV19, the J gene TRBJ2-1; no firm D call. The V end lost 3 bases, the J end lost 6 bases, and 9 bases lay between the germline ends. The CDR3 is made up of 13 amino acids. Per germline, CDR1 LNHDA and CDR2 SQIVND (reference sequence). The CDR3 loop is CASSIPGSNEQFF. In nucleotides, the CDR3 is TGTGCCAGTAGTATCCCCGGTTCCAATGAGCAGTTCTTC.

J is TRBJ2-5 and V is TRBV5-4, with 9 nucleotides matching TRBD1. The CDR3 is made up of 15 amino acids. Germline V CDR1 and CDR2: SGHNT, YYREEE (reference sequence). With V trimmed by 4 bases and J by 1 base, 5 bases remained unmatched. CDR3 region: CASSVNRGRQETQYF. The CDR3 DNA is TGTGCCAGCAGCGTAAACAGGGGGCGCCAAGAGACCCAGTACTTC.

The chain combines TRBV9 with TRBJ2-2; 7 bases line up with TRBD2. V lost 0 bases to trimming and J lost 6 bases; unmatched junction nucleotides: 8. The germline V gene has CDR1 SGDLS and CDR2 YYNGEE. CDR3 length: 16 residues. CDR3 sequence (DNA): TGTGCCAGCAGCGTAGGTGGTGTAGCGGGCCCCGGGGAGCTGTTTTTT. This sequence encodes CASSVGGVAGPGELFF.

The chain uses TRBV30 and TRBJ2-1; D may be TRBD2 (6 bases). The CDR3 consists of 16 residues. The ends were cut back, 3 bases at V and 8 bases at J, with 23 bases in the middle. Germline loops: CDR1 GTSNPN, CDR2 SVGIG (reference sequence). The CDR3 is CAWRNRREKILDEQFF. For the CDR3, the DNA is TGTGCCTGGAGAAATAGGAGGGAGAAGATCCTGGATGAGCAGTTCTTC.

The gene calls are TRBV5-1 and TRBJ2-7, with 9 nucleotides matching TRBD2. V lost 3 bases to trimming and J lost 3 bases; unmatched junction nucleotides: 7. Germline assignment: CDR1 SGHRS and CDR2 YFSETQ. The CDR3 has 15 amino acids. The CDR3 is CASSYSSGAVYEQYF. The CDR3 DNA reads TGCGCCAGCAGCTATTCTAGCGGGGCCGTCTACGAGCAGTACTTC.

This clone was picked up one time. The chain couples TRBV19 to TRBJ1-1, with D unresolved. V was trimmed by 6 bases and J by 1 base, leaving 6 bases between them. The CDR3 has 12 residues. The germline CDR1 and CDR2 sequences are LNHDA and SQIVND (reference sequence). The CDR3 coding sequence is TGTGCCAGTAGAAGTTGGAACACTGAAGCTTTCTTT. It encodes CASRSWNTEAFF.

The V gene is TRBV28, the J gene TRBJ1-2; 8 nucleotides align to TRBD1. Trimming took 3 bases from V and 4 from J; bases not matched to a gene: 7. Looked up from germline, CDR1 is MDHEN and CDR2 is SYDVKM. The CDR3 loop spans 15 amino acids. The CDR3 nucleotides read TGTGCCAGCAGTTTGACAGGACAGGGAATCTATGGCTACACCTTC. Residues: CASSLTGQGIYGYTF.

Ten or more counts support this clone. The chain employs TRBV29-1 and TRBJ1-4; a possible D gene is TRBD1 (5 bases). Germline CDR1 and CDR2: SQVTM and ANQGSEA. The CDR3 has 13 residues. Trimming shortened V by 6 bases and J by 4 bases, and 12 bases separated the two germline ends. The CDR3 spells CSVRRQRNEKLFF. The CDR3 region has the DNA TGCAGCGTGCGCCGACAGCGTAATGAAAAACTGTTTTTT.